Shown below are 8 T cell receptor beta chains from a single sample sequenced in a study of shared clonotypes between healthy human individuals (TCRdb year 2020). Library construction relied on the immunoSEQ multiplex PCR assay. This is the immuneACCESS table as TCRdb keeps it, with only in-frame sequences that have V and J called. A part of the clones is gone; compared with another copy, unresolved V genes explain less than half, and the rest is unexplained. The sample table lists around 1.5 million clones, about 98% of them with a count of one. The ten largest clones add up to less than 0.55% of the sample. Sequencing was performed on naive CD4+ T cells sorted from blood. Sample cell subset or site, as interpreted from the label and publication: CD45RA+ positively selected. These TCRs come from a man aged 25 to 40 in good health.

The CDR3 reads CASSRTGAPYEQYF. The CDR3 coding sequence is TGTGCCAGCAGCCGGACAGGGGCCCCCTACGAGCAGTACTTC. The V call is TRBV27, the J call TRBJ2-7; TRBD1 aligns across 9 bases. Germline trimming cut 6 bases from V and 2 bases from J; bases unmatched to any gene: 5. The CDR3 totals 14 residues. CDR1 is MNHEY, CDR2 SMNVEV, per germline (reference sequence).

The V call is TRBV5-1, the J call TRBJ2-7; possible D gene TRBD2, 6 bases. The V end lost 4 bases, the J end lost 2 bases, and 16 bases lay between the germline ends. The CDR3 contains 15 residues. Germline V gene data show CDR1 as SGHRS and CDR2 as YFSETQ. The CDR3 DNA reads TGCGCCAGCAGCGCCGGAGGTGGGAGGCCCTACGAGCAGTACTTC. Translation gives CASSAGGGRPYEQYF.

The CDR3, as DNA: TGTGCCAGCTCAGAGCGGGAGGGCCTGGCTGGGGCCAACGTCCTGACTTTC. Protein product: CASSEREGLAGANVLTF. The gene calls are TRBV18 and TRBJ2-6; TRBD2 agrees at 10 bases. The germline V gene encodes CDR1 KGHSH and CDR2 LQKENI. The CDR3 is made up of 17 amino acids. The V segment lost 5 bases and the J segment 2 bases; nucleotides outside the gene matches: 6.

The chain joins TRBV7-2 to TRBJ2-7; 8 bases agree with TRBD1. Trimming took 6 bases from V and 3 from J; bases not matched to a gene: 13. Germline V gives CDR1 SGHTA, CDR2 FQGNSA. The CDR3 sequence is 16 residues long. CDR3 in amino acids: CASSPRRGQGYYEQYF. For the CDR3, the DNA is TGTGCCAGCAGTCCAAGGCGTGGACAGGGCTACTACGAGCAGTACTTC.

The rearrangement joins TRBV7-3 to TRBJ2-3; possibly TRBD2 for D (6 bases). V was trimmed by 10 bases and J by 4 bases, leaving 18 bases between them. The CDR3 is 14 amino acids. Germline V gives CDR1 SGHTA, CDR2 FQGTGA. The CDR3 is CATAPSVDADTQYF. CDR3 nucleotide sequence: TGTGCCACAGCCCCTAGCGTCGATGCAGATACGCAGTATTTT.

The CDR3 DNA reads as TGTGCCAGCAGTGATTACGGACTGTACACCGGGGAGCTGTTTTTT. Protein sequence: CASSDYGLYTGELFF. The chain is built from TRBV2 and TRBJ2-2, with D tentatively TRBD2 (5 bases). Germline CDR1 SNHLY, CDR2 FYNNEI. The V end lost 3 bases, the J end lost 3 bases, and 11 bases lay between the germline ends. This CDR3 is built from 15 residues.

J is TRBJ2-1 and V is TRBV7-9; 14 nucleotides align to TRBD2. This CDR3 has 16 residues. Germline loops: CDR1 SEHNR, CDR2 FQNEAQ (reference sequence). J gave up 10 bases and V 7 bases, and 12 bases lay outside the gene matches. Here the CDR3 reads CASIPRGTSGRLEQFF. As DNA, the CDR3 is TGTGCCAGCATCCCCCGAGGGACTAGCGGGAGACTAGAGCAGTTCTTC.

This clone was observed a single time. This sequence joins TRBV27 and TRBJ2-5; D uncertain. This CDR3 has 13 amino acids. CDR1 is MNHEY and CDR2 is SMNVEV in the germline V gene (reference sequence). The V gene lost 4 bases and the J gene lost 0 bases, with 6 bases spanning the gap. The chain's CDR3 is CASSSTYQETQYF. The CDR3 nucleotides are TGTGCCAGCAGTTCCACGTACCAAGAGACCCAGTACTTC.